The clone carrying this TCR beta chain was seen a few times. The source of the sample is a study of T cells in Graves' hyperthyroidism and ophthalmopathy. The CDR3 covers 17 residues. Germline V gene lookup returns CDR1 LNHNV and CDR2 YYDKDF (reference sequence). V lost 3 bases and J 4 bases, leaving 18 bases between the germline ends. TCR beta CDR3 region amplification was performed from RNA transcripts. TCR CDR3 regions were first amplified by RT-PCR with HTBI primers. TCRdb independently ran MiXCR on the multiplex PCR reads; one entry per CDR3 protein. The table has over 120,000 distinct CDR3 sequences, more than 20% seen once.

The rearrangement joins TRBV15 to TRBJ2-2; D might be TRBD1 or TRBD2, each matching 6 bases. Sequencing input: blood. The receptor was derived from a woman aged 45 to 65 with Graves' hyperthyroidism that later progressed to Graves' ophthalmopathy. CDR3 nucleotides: TGTGCCACCAGCAGGAGCCCCCCGGGGGCGGGCACCGGGGAGCTGTTTTTT. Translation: CATSRSPPGAGTGELFF.